Shown below are 6 T cell receptor beta chains from a single sample sequenced in a study of CD8 T cells in ankylosing spondylitis. TCRdb itself ran the 5' RACE reads through MiXCR, one entry per CDR3 protein. The table lists 150,000 to 200,000 distinct CDR3 sequences, around a third of them singletons, with about 6.3% in the top ten. Sequenced: synovial fluid, either unsorted or a sorted T cell fraction (not recorded which). The receptors come from a male donor with ankylosing spondylitis.

This clonotype appeared a few times. This chain uses TRBV5-1 with TRBJ2-6; the match to TRBD1 covers 8 bases. The germline gives CDR1 SGHRS, CDR2 YFSETQ. The CDR3 length is 18 residues. V dropped 7 bases and J dropped 4; count of bases not matched to a gene: 16. In DNA, the CDR3 is TGCGCCAGCCTTCCCTTAGGACAGGGCTCGGGAGGGGCCAACGTCCTGACTTTC. Protein sequence: CASLPLGQGSGGANVLTF.

V is TRBV6-1 and J is TRBJ1-1; 7 bases are shared with TRBD1. CDR1 is MNHNS, CDR2 SASEGT, per germline. The CDR3 runs 15 residues. With V trimmed by 4 bases and J by 8 bases, 13 bases remained unmatched. The CDR3 DNA is TGTGCCAGCAGTGGCGGGGACAGCTACAGGTTGGAAGCTTTCTTT. Its protein product is CASSGGDSYRLEAFF.

The sample holds many counts of this clonotype. The J gene is TRBJ2-3, the V gene TRBV9; perhaps TRBD1 as D (7 bases). The CDR3 totals 15 residues. V was pared by 0 bases and J by 4 bases, with 12 bases between. The germline V gene encodes CDR1 SGDLS and CDR2 YYNGEE. In nucleotides, the CDR3 is TGTGCCAGCAGCGTAGTAGGAGGGGGCCCAGATACGCAGTATTTT. Amino acid sequence: CASSVVGGGPDTQYF.

The CDR3 DNA follows: TGTGCCAGCAGCTTCGACTTGTTTGGTGAGCAGTTCTTC. Encoded protein: CASSFDLFGEQFF. The chain employs TRBV7-9 and TRBJ2-1, with D unclear. CDR3 length: 13 amino acids. Trimming removed 3 bases at V and 9 bases at J, with 12 bases between. CDR1 and CDR2 from the germline V gene are SEHNR and FQNEAQ (reference sequence).

In this sample, this clonotype turned up once. A read error may produce the germline difference seen at one junction end. This chain joins TRBV5-5 and TRBJ2-7; a possible D gene is TRBD1 (5 bases). The CDR3 spans 13 residues. From germline, CDR1 is SGHKS and CDR2 YYEKEE (reference sequence). The CDR3 sequence is CASGLGLLYEQYF. In nucleotides, the CDR3 is TGTGCCAGCGGCTTGGGGCTCCTCTACGAGCAGTACTTC. The full variable domain, in which reference TRBV5-5 and TRBJ2-7 provide the parts outside the CDR3, is DAGVTQSPTHLIKTRGQQVTLRCSPISGHKSVSWYQQVLGQGPQFIFQYYEKEERGRGNFPDRFSARQFPNYSSELNVNALLLGDSALYLCASGLGLLYEQYFGPGTRLTVT.

This clonotype was recorded a few times. The chain carries TRBV6-1 and TRBJ2-7, with TRBD1 identical over 9 bases. There are 15 residues in the CDR3. V shed 3 bases and J 3 bases; nucleotides not matched to a gene: 6. Germline V CDR1 and CDR2: MNHNS, SASEGT. The CDR3 DNA is TGTGCCAGCAGTGAGCCGGGACAGGGTGTCTACGAGCAGTACTTC. It specifies CASSEPGQGVYEQYF.